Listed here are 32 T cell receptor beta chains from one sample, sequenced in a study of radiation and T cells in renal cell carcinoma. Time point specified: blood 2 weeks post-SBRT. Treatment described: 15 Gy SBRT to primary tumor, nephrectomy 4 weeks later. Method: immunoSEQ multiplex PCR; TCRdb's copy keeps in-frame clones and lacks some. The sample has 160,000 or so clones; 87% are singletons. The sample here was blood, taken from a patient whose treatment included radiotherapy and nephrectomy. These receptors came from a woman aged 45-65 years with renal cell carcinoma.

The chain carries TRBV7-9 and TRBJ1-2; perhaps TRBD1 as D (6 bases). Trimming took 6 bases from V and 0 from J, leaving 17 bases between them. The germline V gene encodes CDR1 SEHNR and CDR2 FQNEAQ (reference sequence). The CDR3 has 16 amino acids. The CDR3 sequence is CASSTITDSPNYGYTF. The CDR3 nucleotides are TGTGCCAGCAGTACCATAACGGACAGTCCTAACTATGGCTACACCTTC.

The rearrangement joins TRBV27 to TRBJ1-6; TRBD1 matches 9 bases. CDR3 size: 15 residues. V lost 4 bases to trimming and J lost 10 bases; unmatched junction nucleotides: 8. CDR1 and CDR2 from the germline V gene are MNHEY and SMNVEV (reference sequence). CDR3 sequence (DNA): TGTGCCAGCAGTTGGGATGGGACAGGGAACTCACCCCTCCACTTT. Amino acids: CASSWDGTGNSPLHF.

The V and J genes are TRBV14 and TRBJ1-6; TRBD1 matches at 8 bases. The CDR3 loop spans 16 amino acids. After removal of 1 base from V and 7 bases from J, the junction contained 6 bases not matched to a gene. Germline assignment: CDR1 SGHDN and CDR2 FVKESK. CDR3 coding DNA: TGTGCCAGCAGCCAAGGCGACAGGGGTTACAATTCACCCCTCCACTTT. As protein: CASSQGDRGYNSPLHF. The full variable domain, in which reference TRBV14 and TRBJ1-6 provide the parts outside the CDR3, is EAGVTQFPSHSVIEKGQTVTLRCDPISGHDNLYWYRRVMGKEIKFLLHFVKESKQDESGMPNNRFLAERTGGTYSTLKVQPAELEDSGVYFCASSQGDRGYNSPLHFGNGTRLTVT.

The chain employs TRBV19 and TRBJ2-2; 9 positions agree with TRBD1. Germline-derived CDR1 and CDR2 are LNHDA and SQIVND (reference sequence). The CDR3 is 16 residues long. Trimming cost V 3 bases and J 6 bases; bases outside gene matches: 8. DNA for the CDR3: TGTGCCAGTAGTATCTCCGGGACAGGGATCCCCGGGGAGCTGTTTTTT. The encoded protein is CASSISGTGIPGELFF.

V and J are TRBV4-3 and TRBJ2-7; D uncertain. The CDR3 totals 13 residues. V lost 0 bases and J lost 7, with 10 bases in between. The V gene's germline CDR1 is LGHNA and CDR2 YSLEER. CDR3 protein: CASSQEGLGEQYF. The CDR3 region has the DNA TGCGCCAGCAGCCAAGAAGGGTTGGGAGAGCAGTACTTC.

The CDR3 DNA sequence: TGTGCCAGCAGCCGAACTCCTTCACCCCTCCACTTT. Translation: CASSRTPSPLHF. The chain is built from TRBV5-6 and TRBJ1-6; no definite D call. The CDR3 is made up of 12 amino acids. V dropped 4 bases and J dropped 9 bases, with 8 bases sitting between them. Germline V gene sequence: CDR1 SGHDT, CDR2 YYEEEE. The full variable domain, in which reference TRBV5-6 and TRBJ1-6 provide the parts outside the CDR3, is DAGVTQSPTHLIKTRGQQVTLRCSPKSGHDTVSWYQQALGQGPQFIFQYYEEEERQRGNFPDRFSGHQFPNYSSELNVNALLLGDSALYLCASSRTPSPLHFGNGTRLTVT.

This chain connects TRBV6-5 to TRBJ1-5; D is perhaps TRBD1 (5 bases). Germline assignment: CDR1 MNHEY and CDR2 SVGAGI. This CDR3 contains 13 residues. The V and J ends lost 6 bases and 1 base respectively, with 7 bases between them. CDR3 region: CASRRDSNQPQHF. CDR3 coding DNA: TGTGCCAGCAGACGGGACAGCAATCAGCCCCAGCATTTT.

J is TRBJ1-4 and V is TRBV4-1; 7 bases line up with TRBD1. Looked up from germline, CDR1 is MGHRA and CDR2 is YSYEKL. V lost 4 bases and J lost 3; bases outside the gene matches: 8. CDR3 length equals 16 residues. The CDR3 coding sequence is TGCGCCAGCAGCCTTGCGACAGGGCGGTCTAATGAAAAACTGTTTTTT. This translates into CASSLATGRSNEKLFF.

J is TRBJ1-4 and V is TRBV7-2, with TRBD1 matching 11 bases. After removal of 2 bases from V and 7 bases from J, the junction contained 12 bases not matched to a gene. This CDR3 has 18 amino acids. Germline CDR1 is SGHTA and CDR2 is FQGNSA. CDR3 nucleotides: TGTGCCAGCAGCTTAAAATGGACAGGGGGCGGTGGAGGTGAAAAACTGTTTTTT. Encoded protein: CASSLKWTGGGGGEKLFF.

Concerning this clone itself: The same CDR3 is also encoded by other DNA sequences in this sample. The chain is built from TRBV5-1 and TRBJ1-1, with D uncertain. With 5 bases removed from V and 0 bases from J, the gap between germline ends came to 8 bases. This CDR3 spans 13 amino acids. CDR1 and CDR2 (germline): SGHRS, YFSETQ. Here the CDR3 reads CASSLLLNTEAFF. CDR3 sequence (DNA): TGCGCCAGCAGTCTGTTATTGAACACTGAAGCTTTCTTT.

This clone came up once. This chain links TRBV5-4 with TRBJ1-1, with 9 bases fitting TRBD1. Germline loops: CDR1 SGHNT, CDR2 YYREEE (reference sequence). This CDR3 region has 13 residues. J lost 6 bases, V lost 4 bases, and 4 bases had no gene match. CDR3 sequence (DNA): TGTGCCAGCAGCCAAGACAGGGGGGCTGAAGCTTTCTTT. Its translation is CASSQDRGAEAFF.

The CDR3 DNA is TGTGCCAGCAGCCCGGGACTAGCGGGGGGGGAGCTGTTTTTT. Its protein is CASSPGLAGGELFF. The chain links TRBV7-2 to TRBJ2-2; the match to TRBD2 covers 13 bases. V was pared by 5 bases and J by 8 bases, with 2 bases of the junction left unmatched. CDR3 length equals 14 residues. The germline V gene has CDR1 SGHTA and CDR2 FQGNSA.

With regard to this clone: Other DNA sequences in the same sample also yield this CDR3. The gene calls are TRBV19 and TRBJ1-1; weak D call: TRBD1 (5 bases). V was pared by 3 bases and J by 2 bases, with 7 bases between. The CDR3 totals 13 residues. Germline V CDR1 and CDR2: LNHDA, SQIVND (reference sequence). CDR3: CASSIGTNTEAFF. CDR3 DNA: TGTGCCAGTAGTATCGGGACCAACACTGAAGCTTTCTTT.

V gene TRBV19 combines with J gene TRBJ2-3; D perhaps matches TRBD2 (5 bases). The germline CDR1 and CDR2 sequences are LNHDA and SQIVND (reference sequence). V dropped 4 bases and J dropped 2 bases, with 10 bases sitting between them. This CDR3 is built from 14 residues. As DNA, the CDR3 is TGTGCCAGTAGTAAGAGGGCTGCCACAGATACGCAGTATTTT. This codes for CASSKRAATDTQYF. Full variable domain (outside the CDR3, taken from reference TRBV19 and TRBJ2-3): DGGITQSPKYLFRKEGQNVTLSCEQNLNHDAMYWYRQDPGQGLRLIYYSQIVNDFQKGDIAEGYSVSREKKESFPLTVTSAQKNPTAFYLCASSKRAATDTQYFGPGTRLTVL.

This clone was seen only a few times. CDR3 nucleotide sequence: TGTGCCAGCAGTTCTTCCCCCTGGACTAGAGGGGTGAGGGAGACCCAGTACTTC. This codes for CASSSSPWTRGVRETQYF. The chain is built from TRBV7-2 and TRBJ2-5; 7 bases agree with TRBD2. Trimming took 6 bases from V and 5 from J; bases not matched to a gene: 21. The CDR3 is 18 residues long. Germline V gene sequence: CDR1 SGHTA, CDR2 FQGNSA.

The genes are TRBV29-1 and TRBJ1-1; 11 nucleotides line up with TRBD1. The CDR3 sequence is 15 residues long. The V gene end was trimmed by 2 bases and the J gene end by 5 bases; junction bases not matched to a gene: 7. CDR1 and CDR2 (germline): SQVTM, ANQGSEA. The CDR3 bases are TGCAGCGTTGAACCGGGACAGGGGGGATTTACTGAAGCTTTCTTT. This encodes CSVEPGQGGFTEAFF.

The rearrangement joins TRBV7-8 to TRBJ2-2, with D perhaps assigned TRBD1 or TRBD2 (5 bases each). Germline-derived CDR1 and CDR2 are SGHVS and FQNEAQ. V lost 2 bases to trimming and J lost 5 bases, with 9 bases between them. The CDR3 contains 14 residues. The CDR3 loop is CASSLLGVTGELFF. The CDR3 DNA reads TGTGCCAGCAGCTTATTGGGGGTTACCGGGGAGCTGTTTTTT.

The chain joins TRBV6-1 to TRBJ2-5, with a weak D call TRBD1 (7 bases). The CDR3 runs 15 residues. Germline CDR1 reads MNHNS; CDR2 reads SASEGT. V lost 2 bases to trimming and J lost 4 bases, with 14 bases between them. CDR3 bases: TGTGCCAGCAGTGAAATACAGGGGACTCGAGAGACCCAGTACTTC. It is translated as CASSEIQGTRETQYF.

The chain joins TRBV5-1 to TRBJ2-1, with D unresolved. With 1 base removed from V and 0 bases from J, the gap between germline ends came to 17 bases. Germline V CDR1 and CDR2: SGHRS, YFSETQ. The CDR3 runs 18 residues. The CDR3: CASSLRRQGVSSYNEQFF. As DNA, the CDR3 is TGCGCCAGCAGCTTGCGCAGACAAGGTGTAAGCTCCTACAATGAGCAGTTCTTC.

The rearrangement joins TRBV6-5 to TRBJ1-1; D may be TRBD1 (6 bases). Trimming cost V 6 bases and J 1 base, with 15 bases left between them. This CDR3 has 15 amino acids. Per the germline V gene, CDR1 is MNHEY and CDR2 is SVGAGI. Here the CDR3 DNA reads TGTGCCAGCAGACCTCTTGGACAGCAGAACACTGAAGCTTTCTTT. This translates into CASRPLGQQNTEAFF.

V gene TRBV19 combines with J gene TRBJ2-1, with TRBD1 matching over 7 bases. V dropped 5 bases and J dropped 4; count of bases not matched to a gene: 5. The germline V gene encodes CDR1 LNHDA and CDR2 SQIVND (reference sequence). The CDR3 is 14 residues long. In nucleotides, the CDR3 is TGTGCCAGTAGTGACAGGGCTATTTACAATGAGCAGTTCTTC. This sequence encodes CASSDRAIYNEQFF.

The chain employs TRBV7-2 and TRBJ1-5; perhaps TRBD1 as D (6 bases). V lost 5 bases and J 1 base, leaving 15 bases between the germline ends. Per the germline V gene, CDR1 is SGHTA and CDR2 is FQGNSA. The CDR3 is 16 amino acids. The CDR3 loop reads CASSLQGYGSNQPQHF. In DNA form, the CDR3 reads TGTGCCAGCAGCCTTCAGGGGTACGGGAGCAATCAGCCCCAGCATTTT.

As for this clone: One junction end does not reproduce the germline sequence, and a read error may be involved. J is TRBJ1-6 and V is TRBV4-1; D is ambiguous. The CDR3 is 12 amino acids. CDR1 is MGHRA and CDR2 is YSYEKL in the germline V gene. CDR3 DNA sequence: TGCGCCAGCAGCCAAGATCGCAGCTACCCCCTTTTT. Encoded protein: CASSQDRSYPLF.

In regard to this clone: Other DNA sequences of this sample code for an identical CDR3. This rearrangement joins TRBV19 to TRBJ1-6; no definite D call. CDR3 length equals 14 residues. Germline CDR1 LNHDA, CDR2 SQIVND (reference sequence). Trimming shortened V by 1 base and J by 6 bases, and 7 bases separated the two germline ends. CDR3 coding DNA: TGTGCCAGTAGTATAGTCGGCGGTAATTCACCCCTCCACTTT. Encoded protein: CASSIVGGNSPLHF.

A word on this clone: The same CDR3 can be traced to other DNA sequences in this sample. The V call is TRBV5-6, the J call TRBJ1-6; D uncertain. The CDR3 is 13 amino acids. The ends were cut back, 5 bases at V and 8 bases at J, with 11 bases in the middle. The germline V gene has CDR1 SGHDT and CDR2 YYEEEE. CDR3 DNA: TGTGCCAGCAGATATGGCGACTATTCACCCCTCCACTTT. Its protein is CASRYGDYSPLHF.

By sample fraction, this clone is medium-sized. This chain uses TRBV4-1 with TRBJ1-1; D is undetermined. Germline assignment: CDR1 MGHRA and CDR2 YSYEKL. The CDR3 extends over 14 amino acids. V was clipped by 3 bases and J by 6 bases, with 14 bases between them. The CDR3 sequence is CASSHPSTGSEAFF. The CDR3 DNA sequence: TGCGCCAGCAGCCATCCCTCCACCGGCTCTGAAGCTTTCTTT.

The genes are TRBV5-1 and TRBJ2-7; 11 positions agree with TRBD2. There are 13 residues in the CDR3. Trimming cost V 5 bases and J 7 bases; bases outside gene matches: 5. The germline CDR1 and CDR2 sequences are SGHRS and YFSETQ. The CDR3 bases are TGCGCCAGCAGGTTAGCGGGGGGGCCGGAGCAGTACTTC. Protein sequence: CASRLAGGPEQYF.

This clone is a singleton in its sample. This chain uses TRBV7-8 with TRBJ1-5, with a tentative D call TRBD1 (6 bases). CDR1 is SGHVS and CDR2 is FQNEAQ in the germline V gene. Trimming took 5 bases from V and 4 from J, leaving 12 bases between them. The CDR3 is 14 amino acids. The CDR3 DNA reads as TGTGCCAGCAGCCCCGGTACAGGGAATCAGCCCCAGCATTTT. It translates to CASSPGTGNQPQHF.

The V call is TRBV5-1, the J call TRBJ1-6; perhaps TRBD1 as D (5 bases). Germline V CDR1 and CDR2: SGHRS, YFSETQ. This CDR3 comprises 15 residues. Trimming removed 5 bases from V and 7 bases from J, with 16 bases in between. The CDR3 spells CASSFLMGRNSPLHF. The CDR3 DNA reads TGCGCCAGCAGTTTTCTGATGGGGCGGAATTCACCCCTCCACTTT.

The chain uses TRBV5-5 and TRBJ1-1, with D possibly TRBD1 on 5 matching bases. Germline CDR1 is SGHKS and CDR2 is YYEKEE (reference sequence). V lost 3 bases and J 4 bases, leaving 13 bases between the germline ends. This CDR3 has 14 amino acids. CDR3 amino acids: CASSSQGFSTEAFF. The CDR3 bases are TGTGCCAGCAGCTCCCAGGGTTTTAGCACTGAAGCTTTCTTT.

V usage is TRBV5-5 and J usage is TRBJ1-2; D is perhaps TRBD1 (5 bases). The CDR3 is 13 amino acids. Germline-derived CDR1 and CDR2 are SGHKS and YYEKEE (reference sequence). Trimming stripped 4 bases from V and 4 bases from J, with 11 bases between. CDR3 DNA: TGTGCCAGCAGCCCAGGGTCCTTCTATGGCTACACCTTC. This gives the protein CASSPGSFYGYTF.

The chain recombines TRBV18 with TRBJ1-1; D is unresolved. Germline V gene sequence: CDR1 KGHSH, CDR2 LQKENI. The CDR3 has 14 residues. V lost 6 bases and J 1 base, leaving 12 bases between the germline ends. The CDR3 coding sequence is TGTGCCAGCTCCACCACCCACAGGAACACTGAAGCTTTCTTT. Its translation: CASSTTHRNTEAFF. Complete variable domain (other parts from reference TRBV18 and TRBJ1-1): NAGVMQNPRHLVRRRGQEARLRCSPMKGHSHVYWYRQLPEEGLKFMVYLQKENIIDESGMPKERFSAEFPKEGPSILRIQQVVRGDSAAYFCASSTTHRNTEAFFGQGTRLTVV.